This TCR beta chain is from a study of blood T cell repertoires in COVID-19. Study overall: There were acute and convalescent COVID-19 samples, and they came from the United States, Italy and Spain. PBMCs, B-cell-depleted T cells, or T cells were the source of the cDNA or gDNA that made up the material.

Original processing notes: The authors estimated nucleated cell counts from reference gene primer amplification. Using immunoSEQ multiplex PCR, the repertoire was profiled, and TCRdb retains in-frame clones only, with some absent. That table furnishes V, J and clone size, whereas the DNA furnished D and trimming. The sample lists hundreds of thousands of clones, 65% to 85% seen once, with approximately 6% in the top ten. The CDR3 loop spans 16 amino acids. The V gene's germline CDR1 is WNHNN and CDR2 SYGVQD (reference sequence). Unmatched junction bases numbered 9, after V lost 3 bases and J lost 5 bases. This clone has just one count.

The rearrangement links TRBV10-1 to TRBJ2-5; 10 bases are shared with TRBD1. The sequenced sample consisted of peripheral blood. This receptor was taken from a man older than 75 with acute or convalescent COVID-19. CDR3 sequence reads: CASSEARQGARETQYF. The CDR3 DNA is TGCGCCAGCAGTGAAGCCCGACAGGGGGCCAGGGAGACCCAGTACTTC.